The T cell receptor beta chain under discussion was sequenced for a study of T cell responses to AZD1222 COVID-19 vaccine. Trimming cost V 6 bases and J 2 bases; bases outside gene matches: 6. Germline loops: CDR1 MNHEY, CDR2 SVGEGT. CDR3 size: 14 residues. Study-wide results and caveats: All repertoire sampling was performed exclusively after the peak T cell response. Close to half of spike-specific TCRs reportedly recognize unmutated variant regions. An increase in Spike-specific TCR breadth and depth was observed after two AZD1222 doses. Donor demographics were predominantly white British with a female majority; clonal diversity may be underestimated.

Clones were read by immunoSEQ multiplex PCR, and TCRdb kept only the in-frame ones, dropping some. The repertoire holds 75,000 to 95,000 clones, with about 87% as singletons. Comment on this clone: Its specificity is unknown.

This clonotype originated in an adult who received the MenACWY meningococcal vaccine as a control. This chain joins TRBV6-2 or TRBV6-3 and TRBJ2-7, with 8 bases aligning to TRBD1. The specimen comprised peripheral blood, sampled 28 days after the second dose of the MenACWY control vaccine. The CDR3 DNA reads as TGTGCCAGCAGCCCGGGACAGGAGCCCTACGAGCAGTACTTC. Its protein is CASSPGQEPYEQYF.